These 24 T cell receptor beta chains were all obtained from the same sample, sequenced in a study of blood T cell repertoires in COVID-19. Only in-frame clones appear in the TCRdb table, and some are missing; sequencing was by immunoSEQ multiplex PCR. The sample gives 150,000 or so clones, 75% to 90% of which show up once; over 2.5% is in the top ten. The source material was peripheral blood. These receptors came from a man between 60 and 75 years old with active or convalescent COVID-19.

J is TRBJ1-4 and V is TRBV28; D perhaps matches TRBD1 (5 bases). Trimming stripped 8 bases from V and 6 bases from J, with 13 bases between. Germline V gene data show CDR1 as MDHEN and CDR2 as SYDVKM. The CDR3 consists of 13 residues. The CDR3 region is CASAHGGDEKLFF. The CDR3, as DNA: TGTGCCAGCGCCCATGGGGGGGATGAAAAACTGTTTTTT.

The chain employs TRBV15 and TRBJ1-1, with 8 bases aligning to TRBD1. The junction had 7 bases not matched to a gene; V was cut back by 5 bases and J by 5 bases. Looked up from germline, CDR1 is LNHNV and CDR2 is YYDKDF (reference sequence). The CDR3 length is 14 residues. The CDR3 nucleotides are TGTGCCACCAGCCGTGGACAGGGCGGTACTGAAGCTTTCTTT. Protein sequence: CATSRGQGGTEAFF.

CDR3 loop: CSATPQVSTEAFF. CDR3 nucleotide sequence: TGCAGCGCAACACCTCAGGTGAGCACTGAAGCTTTCTTT. This chain joins TRBV29-1 and TRBJ1-1, with D uncertain. This CDR3 comprises 13 residues. Germline loops: CDR1 SQVTM, CDR2 ANQGSEA. V gave up 7 bases and J gave up 4 bases, with 16 bases separating them.

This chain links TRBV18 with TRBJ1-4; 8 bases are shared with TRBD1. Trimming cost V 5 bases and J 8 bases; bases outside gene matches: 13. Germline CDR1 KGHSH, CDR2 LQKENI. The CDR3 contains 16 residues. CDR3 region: CASSSGQGAYREKLFF. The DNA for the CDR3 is TGTGCCAGCTCATCCGGTCAGGGGGCGTATAGGGAAAAACTGTTTTTT.

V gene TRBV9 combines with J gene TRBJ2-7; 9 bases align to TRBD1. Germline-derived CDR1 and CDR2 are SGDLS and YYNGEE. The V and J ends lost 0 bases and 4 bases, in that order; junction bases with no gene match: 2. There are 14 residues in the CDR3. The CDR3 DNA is TGTGCCAGCAGCGTAGCGGGGACAGGGTACGAGCAGTACTTC. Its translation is CASSVAGTGYEQYF.

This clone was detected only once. In DNA, the CDR3 is TGTGCCTGGAGTGTACGGCTTGAGGGTAACAATCAGCCCCAGCATTTT. Translation gives CAWSVRLEGNNQPQHF. This chain links TRBV30 with TRBJ1-5; D remains ambiguous. CDR1 and CDR2 (germline): GTSNPN, SVGIG (reference sequence). There are 16 residues in the CDR3. V lost 0 bases to trimming and J lost 3 bases, with 15 bases between them. Full variable domain (missing parts from reference TRBV30 and TRBJ1-5): SQTIHQWPATLVQPVGSPLSLECTVEGTSNPNLYWYRQAAGRGLQLLFYSVGIGQISSEVPQNLSASRPQDRQFILSSKKLLLSDSGFYLCAWSVRLEGNNQPQHFGDGTRLSIL.

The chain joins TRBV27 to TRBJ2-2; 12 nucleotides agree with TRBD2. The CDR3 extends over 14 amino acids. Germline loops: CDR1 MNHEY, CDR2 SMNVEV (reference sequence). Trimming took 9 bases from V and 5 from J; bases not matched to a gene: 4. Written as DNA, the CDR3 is TGTGCCAGTCGACTAGCGGGAGCGACCGGGGAGCTGTTTTTT. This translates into CASRLAGATGELFF.

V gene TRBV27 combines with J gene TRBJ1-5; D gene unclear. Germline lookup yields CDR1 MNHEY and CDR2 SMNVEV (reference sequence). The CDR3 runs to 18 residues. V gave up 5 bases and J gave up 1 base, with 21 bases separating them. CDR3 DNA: TGTGCCAGCAGTATTTCTCCCCCTTATGCGGTGAGCAATCAGCCCCAGCATTTT. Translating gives CASSISPPYAVSNQPQHF.

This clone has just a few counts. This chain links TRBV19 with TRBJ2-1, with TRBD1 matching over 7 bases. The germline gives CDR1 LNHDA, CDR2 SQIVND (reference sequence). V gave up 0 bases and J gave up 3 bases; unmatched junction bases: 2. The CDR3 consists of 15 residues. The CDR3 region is CASSIDGDSYNEQFF. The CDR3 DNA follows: TGTGCCAGTAGTATAGATGGGGACAGCTACAATGAGCAGTTCTTC.

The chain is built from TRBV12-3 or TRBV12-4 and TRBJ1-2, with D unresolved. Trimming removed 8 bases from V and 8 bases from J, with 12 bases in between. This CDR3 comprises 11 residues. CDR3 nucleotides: TGTGCCAGCGGGATAGCGGGCGGCTACACCTTC. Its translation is CASGIAGGYTF.

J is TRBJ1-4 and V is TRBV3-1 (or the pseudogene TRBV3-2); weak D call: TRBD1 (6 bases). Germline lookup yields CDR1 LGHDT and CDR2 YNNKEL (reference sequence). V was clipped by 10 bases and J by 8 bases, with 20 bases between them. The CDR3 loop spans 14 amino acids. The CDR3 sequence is CATRGFALEEKLFF. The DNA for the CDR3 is TGTGCCACTAGGGGGTTCGCGCTGGAGGAAAAACTGTTTTTT.

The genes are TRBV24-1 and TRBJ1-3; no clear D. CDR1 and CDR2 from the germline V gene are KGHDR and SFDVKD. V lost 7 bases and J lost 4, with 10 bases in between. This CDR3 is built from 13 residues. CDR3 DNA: TGTGCCACCAGGGGAGGGCCGGGAAACACCATATATTTT. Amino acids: CATRGGPGNTIYF.

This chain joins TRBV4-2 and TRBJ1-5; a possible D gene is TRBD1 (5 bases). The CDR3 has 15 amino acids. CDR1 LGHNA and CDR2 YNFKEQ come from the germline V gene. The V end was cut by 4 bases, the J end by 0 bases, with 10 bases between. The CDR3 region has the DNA TGTGCCAGCAGCCTGGATAGGGGTAGCAATCAGCCCCAGCATTTT. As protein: CASSLDRGSNQPQHF.

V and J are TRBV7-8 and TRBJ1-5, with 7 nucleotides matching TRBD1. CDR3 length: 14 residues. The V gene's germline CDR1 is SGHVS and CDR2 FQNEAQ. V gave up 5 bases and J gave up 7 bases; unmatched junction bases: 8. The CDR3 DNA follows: TGTGCCAGCAGCCCCCGGACAGGTAGGCAGCCCCAGCATTTT. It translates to CASSPRTGRQPQHF.

CDR3 nucleotide sequence: TGTGCCAGCGCGGGGGCCCCTCCGAATAGTAATACGCAGTATTTT. This codes for CASAGAPPNSNTQYF. The gene calls are TRBV28 and TRBJ2-3, with a possible D match to TRBD2 (7 bases). Germline CDR1 and CDR2: MDHEN and SYDVKM. The ends were cut back, 8 bases at V and 7 bases at J, with 22 bases in the middle. The CDR3 runs to 15 residues.

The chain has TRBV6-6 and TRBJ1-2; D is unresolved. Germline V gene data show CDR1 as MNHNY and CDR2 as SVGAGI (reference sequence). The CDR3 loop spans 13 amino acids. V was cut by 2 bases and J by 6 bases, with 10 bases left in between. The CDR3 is CASSYVAGHGYTF. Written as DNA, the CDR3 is TGTGCCAGCAGTTACGTGGCAGGTCATGGCTACACCTTC.

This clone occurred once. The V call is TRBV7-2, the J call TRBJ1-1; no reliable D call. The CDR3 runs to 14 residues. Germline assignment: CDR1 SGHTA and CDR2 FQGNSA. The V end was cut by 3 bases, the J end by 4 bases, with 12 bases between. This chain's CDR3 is CASSFRPRGTEAFF. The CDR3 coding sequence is TGTGCCAGCAGCTTTCGGCCCCGGGGCACTGAAGCTTTCTTT.

The chain's CDR3 is CAISDVGQGPYEQYF. In nucleotides, the CDR3 is TGTGCCATCAGTGATGTAGGGCAGGGGCCCTACGAGCAGTACTTC. The chain joins TRBV10-3 to TRBJ2-7, with a possible D match to TRBD1 (6 bases). Germline V gene lookup returns CDR1 ENHRY and CDR2 SYGVKD. The CDR3 runs to 15 residues. V was trimmed by 3 bases and J by 2 bases, leaving 14 bases between them.

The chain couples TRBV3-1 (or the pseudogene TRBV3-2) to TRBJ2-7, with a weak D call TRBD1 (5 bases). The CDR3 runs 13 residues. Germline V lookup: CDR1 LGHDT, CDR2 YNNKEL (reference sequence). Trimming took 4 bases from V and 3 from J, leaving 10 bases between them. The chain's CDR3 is CASSRLQGYEQYF. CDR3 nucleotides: TGTGCCAGCAGCCGTCTCCAGGGCTACGAGCAGTACTTC.

The CDR3 sequence: CASSQRALSSGSYNEQFF. For the CDR3, the DNA is TGTGCCAGCAGCCAAAGGGCCCTTTCTAGCGGCTCCTACAATGAGCAGTTCTTC. The chain carries TRBV4-2 and TRBJ2-1; 7 bases map to TRBD2. The CDR3 has 18 residues. V lost 2 bases, J lost 0 bases, and 10 bases stayed unmatched. CDR1 and CDR2 (germline): LGHNA, YNFKEQ.

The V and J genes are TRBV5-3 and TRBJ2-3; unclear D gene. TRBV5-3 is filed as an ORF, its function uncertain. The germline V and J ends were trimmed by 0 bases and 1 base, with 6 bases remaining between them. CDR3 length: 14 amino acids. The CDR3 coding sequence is TGTGCCAGAAGCTTGGCCAGGTGCACAGATACGCAGTATTTT. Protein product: CARSLARCTDTQYF.

In nucleotides, the CDR3 is TGTGCCACCAGCAGGAGGGATACTGAAGCTTTCTTT. This codes for CATSRRDTEAFF. V gene TRBV15 combines with J gene TRBJ1-1; no definite D call. The germline gives CDR1 LNHNV, CDR2 YYDKDF (reference sequence). The CDR3 has 12 residues. The V end lost 3 bases, the J end lost 5 bases, and 7 bases lay between the germline ends.

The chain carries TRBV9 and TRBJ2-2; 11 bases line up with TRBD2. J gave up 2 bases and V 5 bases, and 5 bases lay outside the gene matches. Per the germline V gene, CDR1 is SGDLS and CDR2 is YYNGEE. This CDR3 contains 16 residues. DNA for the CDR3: TGTGCCAGCAGAAAGGGACTAGCGGATAACACCGGGGAGCTGTTTTTT. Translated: CASRKGLADNTGELFF.

The CDR3 here is CASMVSGASTDTQYF. The CDR3, as DNA: TGTGCCAGCATGGTTAGCGGGGCTAGCACAGATACGCAGTATTTT. This chain joins TRBV9 and TRBJ2-3; 8 bases match TRBD2. The J segment lost 0 bases and the V segment lost 6 bases, leaving 6 bases of the junction unmatched. Germline V CDR1 and CDR2: SGDLS, YYNGEE. The CDR3 covers 15 residues. The entire variable domain, with the rest obtained from reference TRBV9 and TRBJ2-3, is as follows: DSGVTQTPKHLITATGQRVTLRCSPRSGDLSVYWYQQSLDQGLQFLIQYYNGEERAKGNILERFSAQQFPDLHSELNLSSLELGDSALYFCASMVSGASTDTQYFGPGTRLTVL.